The clone carrying this T cell receptor (beta chain) was counted a few times. What it binds is not known. The CDR3 has 16 amino acids. The ends lost 5 bases at V and 5 bases at J; junction bases unmatched: 10. The germline CDR1 and CDR2 sequences are ENHRY and SYGVKD. The source of the sample is a study of CD8+CD57+ T cells in acquired aplastic anemia. On the study more broadly: Sorted CD4+ plus CD8+ cells gave DNA averaging roughly 3 ug.

Patients picked for sequencing had shown CD8+CD57+ cell expansion detected by flow cytometry. No therapy was given to patients before blood sampling. General study findings and limits: Researchers reported that CD8+ Simpson's diversity was not significantly different in patients versus controls.

Genomic DNA templated the TCR beta VDJ and CDR3 profiling. In TCRdb, the reads were re-called with MiXCR into one record per CDR3 protein. This table holds about 95,000 distinct CDR3 sequences, 65% to 70% found once. The V gene is TRBV10-3, the J gene TRBJ2-3, with 10 bases aligning to TRBD2. The sequence was obtained from a human donor with aplastic anemia. Specimen: sorted CD4+, CD8+, or CD8+CD57+ T cells (not recorded which) from PBMCs. CDR3 residues: CAISFTGTSEKDTQYF. In DNA, the CDR3 is TGTGCCATCAGTTTCACTGGGACTAGCGAGAAAGATACGCAGTATTTT.